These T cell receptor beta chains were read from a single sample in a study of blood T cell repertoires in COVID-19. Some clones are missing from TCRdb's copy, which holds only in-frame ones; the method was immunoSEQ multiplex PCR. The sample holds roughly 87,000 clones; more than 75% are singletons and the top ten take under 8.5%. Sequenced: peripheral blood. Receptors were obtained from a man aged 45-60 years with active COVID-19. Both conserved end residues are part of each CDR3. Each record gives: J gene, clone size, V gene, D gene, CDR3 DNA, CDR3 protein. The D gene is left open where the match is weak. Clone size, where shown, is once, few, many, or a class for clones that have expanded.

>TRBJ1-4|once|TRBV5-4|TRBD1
TGTGCCAGCAGTGGGTCAGGGGGCGGTGAAAAACTGTTTTTT
CASSGSGGGEKLFF
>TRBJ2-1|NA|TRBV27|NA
TGTGCCAGCAGGCCACTAGACTTCTCCTACAATGAGCAGTTCTTC
CASRPLDFSYNEQFF
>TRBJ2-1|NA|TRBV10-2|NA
TGCGCCAGCAGTAGACAGTTAAGCTCCTACAATGAGCAGTTCTTC
CASSRQLSSYNEQFF
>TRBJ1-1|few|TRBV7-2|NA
TGTGCCAGCAGCTTATTCTCGGCAGGGAACACTGAAGCTTTCTTT
CASSLFSAGNTEAFF
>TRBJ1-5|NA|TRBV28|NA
TGTGCCAGCAGGGTCCCGGGGAATCAGCCCCAGCATTTT
CASRVPGNQPQHF
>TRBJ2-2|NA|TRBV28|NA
TGTGCCACCCAAGACAGGCCGGACACCGGGGAGCTGTTTTTT
CATQDRPDTGELFF
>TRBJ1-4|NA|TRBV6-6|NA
TGTGCCAGCAGTCCCGATGTGGGGGCTGGAACTAATGAAAAACTGTTTTTT
CASSPDVGAGTNEKLFF
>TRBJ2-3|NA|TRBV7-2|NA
TGTGCCAGCAGCTTAGAGGGGGTGAGCACAGATACGCAGTATTTT
CASSLEGVSTDTQYF
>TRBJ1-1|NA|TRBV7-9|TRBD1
TGTGCCAGCAGCTTAGTGACAGGGGAGACTGAAGCTTTCTTT
CASSLVTGETEAFF
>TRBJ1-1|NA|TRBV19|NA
TGTGCCAGTAGACCTGGGGAGGGAGCATATCCCGCTTTCTTT
CASRPGEGAYPAFF
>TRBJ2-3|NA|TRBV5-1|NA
TGCGCCAGCAGCTTCACAGGGTACACAGATACGCAGTATTTT
CASSFTGYTDTQYF
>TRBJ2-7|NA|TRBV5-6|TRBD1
TGTGCCAGCAGCTTGCCACAGGGGACCCGCTACGAGCAGTACTTC
CASSLPQGTRYEQYF
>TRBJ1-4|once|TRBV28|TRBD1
TGTGCCAGCAGTCCCCCGGACAGGTACGGGGGTGAAAAACTGTTTTTT
CASSPPDRYGGEKLFF
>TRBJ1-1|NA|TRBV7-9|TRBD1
TGTGCCAGCAGCTCACCGAGGACAGGAAACACTGAAGCTTTCTTT
CASSSPRTGNTEAFF
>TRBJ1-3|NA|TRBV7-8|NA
TGTGCCAGCAGCGCCTCCGGGGGGAGTGGAAACACCATATATTTT
CASSASGGSGNTIYF
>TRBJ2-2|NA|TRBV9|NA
TGTGCCAGCAGCCCTCGGGTCTCAACGGGGGAGCTGTTTTTT
CASSPRVSTGELFF
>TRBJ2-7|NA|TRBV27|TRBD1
TGTGCCATCGGCCCGGGACAGAGGTACGAGCAGTACTTC
CAIGPGQRYEQYF
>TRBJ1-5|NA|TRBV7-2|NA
TGTGCCAGCAGCTTAGGTCCGGGTCTCAATCAGCCCCAGCATTTT
CASSLGPGLNQPQHF
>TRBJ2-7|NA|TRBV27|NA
TGTGCCAGCAGTTTATCGGGGGGGCCAGGCTACGAGCAGTACTTC
CASSLSGGPGYEQYF
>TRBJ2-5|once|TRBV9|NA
TGTGCCAGCAGCGTAGACTGGGGAAGGGGGGAGACCCAGTACTTC
CASSVDWGRGETQYF
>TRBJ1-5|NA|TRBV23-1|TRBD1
TGCGCCAGCAGTCACCTGGACAGGAGAAACAATCAGCCCCAGCATTTT
CASSHLDRRNNQPQHF
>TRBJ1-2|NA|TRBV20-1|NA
TGCAGTGCTAGTCGGCACAGGGATGGCTACACCTTC
CSASRHRDGYTF
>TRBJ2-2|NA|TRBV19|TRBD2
TGTGCCAGTAACCGACTAGCGGGCACCGGGGAGCTGTTTTTT
CASNRLAGTGELFF
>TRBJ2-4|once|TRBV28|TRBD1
TGTGCCAGCACCTTTACCCACAGGGGGTTAGCCAAAAACATTCAGTACTTC
CASTFTHRGLAKNIQYF
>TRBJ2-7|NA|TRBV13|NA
TGTGCCAGCGGAACAGGGATTTCCTACGAGCAGTACTTC
CASGTGISYEQYF
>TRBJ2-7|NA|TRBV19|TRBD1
TGTGCCAGTAGTACGTCCGGGACAGGGGTTTTCTCCTACGAGCAGTACTTC
CASSTSGTGVFSYEQYF
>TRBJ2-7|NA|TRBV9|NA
TGTGCCAGCAGCGTAGGTAACAGTGCCGAGCAGTACTTC
CASSVGNSAEQYF
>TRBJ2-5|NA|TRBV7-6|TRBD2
TGTGCCAGCAGCTTGCTAGCGGCTGGGGAGACCCAGTACTTC
CASSLLAAGETQYF
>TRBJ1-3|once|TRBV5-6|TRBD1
TGTGCCAGCAGCAGAAGAGGACAGGGAAGTGGAGGGGGCATATATTTT
CASSRRGQGSGGGIYF
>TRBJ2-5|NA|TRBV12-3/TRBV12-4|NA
TGTGCCGTGCGGAGGGACGGGCAAGAGACCCAGTACTTC
CAVRRDGQETQYF
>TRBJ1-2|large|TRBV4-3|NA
TGCGCCAGCAGCCAAGAGGAGGGTAGGGTCTATGGCTACACCTTC
CASSQEEGRVYGYTF
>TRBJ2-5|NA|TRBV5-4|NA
TGTGCCAGCAGCCCCGAGAACCAGGGGGAGACCCAGTACTTC
CASSPENQGETQYF
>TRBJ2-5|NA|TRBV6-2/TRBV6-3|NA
TGTGCCAGCAGTTACCCCCGGGACTTCCAAGAGACCCAGTACTTC
CASSYPRDFQETQYF
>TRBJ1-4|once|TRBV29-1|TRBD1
TGCAGCGCCACAGGGGGATGGGCAACTAATGAAAAACTGTTTTTT
CSATGGWATNEKLFF
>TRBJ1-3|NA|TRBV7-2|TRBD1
TGTGCCAGCAGGCGGACAGGGACTGGAAACACCATATATTTT
CASRRTGTGNTIYF
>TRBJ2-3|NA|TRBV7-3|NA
TGTGCCAGCAGCTTTTCCCGAGCAACTAGCACAGATACGCAGTATTTT
CASSFSRATSTDTQYF
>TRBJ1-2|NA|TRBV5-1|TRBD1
TGCGCCAGCAGCTTGACAGGGGGCGATGGCTACACCTTC
CASSLTGGDGYTF
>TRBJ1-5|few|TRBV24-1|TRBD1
TGTGCCACCAGTGACGCCAGACAGGGACGCAATCAGCCCCAGCATTTT
CATSDARQGRNQPQHF
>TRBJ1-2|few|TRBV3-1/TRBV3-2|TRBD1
TGTGCCAGCAGCCAAGACGCGACAGGGGGCTCTAACTATGGCTACACCTTC
CASSQDATGGSNYGYTF
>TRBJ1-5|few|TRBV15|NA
TGTGCCACCAGCGCAGCGGGAACAGGGTATAGTCAGCCCCAGCATTTT
CATSAAGTGYSQPQHF
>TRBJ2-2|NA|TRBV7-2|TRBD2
TGTGCCAGCAGCTTAGGAGCGGGAGGGCGGACCGGGGAGCTGTTTTTT
CASSLGAGGRTGELFF
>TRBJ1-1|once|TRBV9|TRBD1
TGTGCCAGCAGCGCGGACAGGGCGAACACTGAAGCTTTCTTT
CASSADRANTEAFF
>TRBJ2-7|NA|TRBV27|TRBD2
TGTGCCAGCAGTTCACTGGGACTAGCGGGAGGTTACGAGCAGTACTTC
CASSSLGLAGGYEQYF
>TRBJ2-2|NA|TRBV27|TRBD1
TGTGCCAGCGGGACAGGGTGGACCGGGGAGCTGTTTTTT
CASGTGWTGELFF
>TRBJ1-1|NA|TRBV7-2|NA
TGTGCCAGCAGTTTACAGGGGAACACTGAAGCTTTCTTT
CASSLQGNTEAFF